Listed here is a single TCR beta chain. The target antigen is unknown. This sample is part of a study of blood T cells in healthy people across ages. Findings of the study overall: Higher naive T cell percentage went strongly together with higher TCR beta diversity. The unknown donor CMV status may have confounded expanded clonotype changes.

PBMCs, at least 6 million per sample, were isolated. CDR3 length: 14 residues. The V segment lost 8 bases and the J segment 4 bases; nucleotides outside the gene matches: 6. Germline V gene data show CDR1 as MNHNS and CDR2 as SASEGT. Combining a sample-barcoded 5' primer with a J-beta primer mix, a second PCR ran for 7 to 11 cycles. MiXCR, applied by TCRdb to the 5' RACE reads, yields one record per CDR3 protein. This sample has hundreds of thousands of distinct CDR3 sequences, with about 54% found just once. The TCR comes from a man in his 60s in good health. The sample comprised blood. The chain joins TRBV6-1 to TRBJ1-5, with 9 bases identical to TRBD1. In DNA, the CDR3 is TGTGCCAGCGTGGAGGGACAGGGAAATCAGCCCCAGCATTTT. Protein: CASVEGQGNQPQHF.